The 18 T cell receptor beta chains below all came from one sample that was sequenced in a study of blood T cell repertoires in COVID-19. Using immunoSEQ multiplex PCR, the repertoire was profiled, and TCRdb retains in-frame clones only, with some absent. This sample yields more than 100,000 clones, of which approximately 90% are seen a single time; under 4% belongs to the top ten. The sequencing input was peripheral blood. Receptor source: a man over 45 in a cohort sampled during active COVID-19.

The CDR3 coding sequence is TGTGCCAGCACCCGGAGGGGCGAGCAGTACTTC. Translated: CASTRRGEQYF. V is TRBV11-3 and J is TRBJ2-7; tentative D call: TRBD2 (6 bases). Deletions cut 7 bases from V and 6 bases from J, with 10 bases between. CDR3 length: 11 residues. Germline CDR1 SGHNT, CDR2 YENEEA.

The genes are TRBV7-9 and TRBJ1-4; D is unclear. V shed 4 bases and J shed 14 bases, with 14 bases lying between them. Germline V gene data show CDR1 as SEHNR and CDR2 as FQNEAQ (reference sequence). The CDR3 sequence is 12 residues long. This chain's CDR3 is CASSSREGWLFF. The CDR3 bases are TGTGCCAGCAGCTCTCGGGAAGGCTGGCTGTTTTTT. Complete variable domain (other parts from reference TRBV7-9 and TRBJ1-4): DTGVSQNPRHKITKRGQNVTFRCDPISEHNRLYWYRQTLGQGPEFLTYFQNEAQLEKSRLLSDRFSAERPKGSFSTLEIQRTEQGDSAMYLCASSSREGWLFFGSGTQLSVL.

The chain recombines TRBV5-1 with TRBJ1-3, with a tentative D call TRBD1 (6 bases). Germline V gene sequence: CDR1 SGHRS, CDR2 YFSETQ. V dropped 3 bases and J dropped 0 bases, with 13 bases sitting between them. The CDR3 has 16 amino acids. CDR3 in amino acids: CASSWSRTDSGNTIYF. CDR3 nucleotide sequence: TGCGCCAGCAGCTGGAGCAGGACAGACTCTGGAAACACCATATATTTT.

The chain carries TRBV4-1 and TRBJ1-2; D is unresolved. The CDR3 spans 15 residues. V dropped 1 base and J dropped 2 bases, with 11 bases sitting between them. CDR1 is MGHRA and CDR2 is YSYEKL in the germline V gene. The CDR3 is CASSQGESSNYGYTF. The CDR3 region has the DNA TGCGCCAGCAGCCAAGGTGAGAGTTCCAACTATGGCTACACCTTC.

This clone has a handful of counts. The CDR3 DNA reads TGCAGCGTGAGGAGACAGGATGGCACCGGGGAGCTGTTTTTT. Amino acid sequence: CSVRRQDGTGELFF. J is TRBJ2-2 and V is TRBV29-1, with TRBD1 as a possible D gene (6 bases). Looked up from germline, CDR1 is SQVTM and CDR2 is ANQGSEA. The CDR3 has 14 amino acids. V dropped 6 bases and J dropped 4 bases, with 15 bases sitting between them.

The chain employs TRBV3-1 (or the pseudogene TRBV3-2) and TRBJ1-5; D gene ambiguous. From germline, CDR1 is LGHDT and CDR2 YNNKEL (reference sequence). The CDR3 spans 14 residues. The V end lost 3 bases, the J end lost 6 bases, and 12 bases lay between the germline ends. The CDR3 is CASSQEEGTQPQHF. CDR3 DNA sequence: TGTGCCAGCAGCCAGGAGGAGGGTACTCAGCCCCAGCATTTT.

Only one count was recorded for this clone. In nucleotides, the CDR3 is TGTGCCAGCAGTCAATATCAGACAGAAAATTCACCCCTCCACTTT. Residues: CASSQYQTENSPLHF. V and J are TRBV2 and TRBJ1-6, with D possibly being TRBD1 (5 bases). The CDR3 loop spans 15 amino acids. The V end lost 5 bases, the J end lost 7 bases, and 15 bases lay between the germline ends. Germline V gene data show CDR1 as SNHLY and CDR2 as FYNNEI.

The J gene is TRBJ1-1, the V gene TRBV13; the match to TRBD1 covers 7 bases. The germline CDR1 and CDR2 sequences are PRHDT and FYEKMQ (reference sequence). CDR3 length: 12 amino acids. Unmatched junction bases numbered 3, after V lost 5 bases and J lost 6 bases. The DNA for the CDR3 is TGTGCCAGCAGCGCCAGGGGGTCTGAAGCTTTCTTT. Translation: CASSARGSEAFF.

The chain combines TRBV11-3 with TRBJ2-7; 10 bases are a match to TRBD1. Germline CDR1 reads SGHNT; CDR2 reads YENEEA. The V segment lost 6 bases and the J segment 6 bases; nucleotides outside the gene matches: 8. The CDR3 totals 14 residues. The CDR3: CASRSGTGASEQYF. The DNA for the CDR3 is TGTGCCAGCAGGTCCGGGACAGGGGCATCCGAGCAGTACTTC.

The chain links TRBV15 to TRBJ2-5, with D maybe TRBD2 (5 bases). Trimming took 3 bases from V and 4 from J, leaving 12 bases between them. The CDR3 is 14 residues long. Looked up from germline, CDR1 is LNHNV and CDR2 is YYDKDF (reference sequence). Written as DNA, the CDR3 is TGTGCCACCAGCAGTCGGACTCCTCTAGAGACCCAGTACTTC. Translated, it gives CATSSRTPLETQYF.

The chain combines TRBV19 with TRBJ1-2, with D possibly being TRBD1 (6 bases). Per the germline V gene, CDR1 is LNHDA and CDR2 is SQIVND (reference sequence). There are 14 residues in the CDR3. Trimming shortened V by 8 bases and J by 4 bases, and 17 bases separated the two germline ends. Here the CDR3 reads CASRGRGAGYGYTF. The CDR3 DNA reads as TGTGCCAGTCGGGGACGGGGGGCGGGCTATGGCTACACCTTC. The variable domain in full, with the rest retrieved from reference TRBV19 and TRBJ1-2, is DGGITQSPKYLFRKEGQNVTLSCEQNLNHDAMYWYRQDPGQGLRLIYYSQIVNDFQKGDIAEGYSVSREKKESFPLTVTSAQKNPTAFYLCASRGRGAGYGYTFGSGTRLTVV.

Written as DNA, the CDR3 is TGCAGCGTTACAGTCCAAGAGACCCAGTACTTC. Amino acids: CSVTVQETQYF. The chain has TRBV29-1 and TRBJ2-5, with D unresolved. V lost 5 bases and J lost 1, with 5 bases in between. The CDR3 loop spans 11 amino acids. The germline CDR1 and CDR2 sequences are SQVTM and ANQGSEA. Full variable domain (outside the CDR3, taken from reference TRBV29-1 and TRBJ2-5): SAVISQKPSRDICQRGTSLTIQCQVDSQVTMMFWYRQQPGQSLTLIATANQGSEATYESGFVIDKFPISRPNLTFSTLTVSNMSPEDSSIYLCSVTVQETQYFGPGTRLLVL.

V usage is TRBV11-2 and J usage is TRBJ2-1; 12 nucleotides agree with TRBD2. Germline V gene data show CDR1 as SGHAT and CDR2 as FQNNGV. The CDR3 length is 17 residues. Trimming at V came to 1 base and at J to 2 bases, leaving 3 bases not matched to a gene. Here the CDR3 DNA reads TGTGCCAGCAGCTTAGTTCCTAGCGGGGGGGCCTACAATGAGCAGTTCTTC. The encoded protein is CASSLVPSGGAYNEQFF. The variable domain in full, with the rest retrieved from reference TRBV11-2 and TRBJ2-1, is EAGVAQSPRYKIIEKRQSVAFWCNPISGHATLYWYQQILGQGPKLLIQFQNNGVVDDSQLPKDRFSAERLKGVDSTLKIQPAKLEDSAVYLCASSLVPSGGAYNEQFFGPGTRLTVL.

The V call is TRBV5-6, the J call TRBJ2-5; 7 bases fit TRBD2. This CDR3 has 15 residues. Germline V CDR1 and CDR2: SGHDT, YYEEEE. V trimming: 0 bases; J trimming: 4 bases; junction bases outside the gene matches: 6. The CDR3 is CASSLERGTRETQYF. The CDR3 coding sequence is TGTGCCAGCAGCTTGGAGCGGGGCACACGAGAGACCCAGTACTTC.

V gene TRBV4-1 combines with J gene TRBJ2-5; D may be TRBD2 (5 bases). The CDR3 has 14 residues. CDR1 MGHRA and CDR2 YSYEKL come from the germline V gene. Trimming pared 4 bases from V and 1 base from J, leaving 10 bases between. The CDR3 nucleotides read TGCGCCAGCAGCCCGGGATATGGCCAAGAGACCCAGTACTTC. Amino acid sequence: CASSPGYGQETQYF.

This sequence joins TRBV7-8 and TRBJ2-1; possibly TRBD2 for D (5 bases). Deletions cut 3 bases from V and 0 bases from J, with 9 bases between. The CDR3 consists of 15 residues. Germline assignment: CDR1 SGHVS and CDR2 FQNEAQ. CDR3 loop: CASSFGGSSYNEQFF. For the CDR3, the DNA is TGTGCCAGCAGCTTTGGTGGGAGCTCCTACAATGAGCAGTTCTTC.

The chain couples TRBV7-2 to TRBJ2-2, with 7 bases identical to TRBD1. This CDR3 has 14 amino acids. CDR1 is SGHTA and CDR2 is FQGNSA in the germline V gene. Trimming took 3 bases from V and 4 from J; bases not matched to a gene: 2. CDR3 protein: CASSLGQPTGELFF. In DNA form, the CDR3 reads TGTGCCAGCAGCTTGGGACAGCCCACCGGGGAGCTGTTTTTT.

V gene TRBV27 combines with J gene TRBJ1-5; TRBD1 might be the D (5 bases). Trimming pared 1 base from V and 6 bases from J, leaving 7 bases between. The germline V gene encodes CDR1 MNHEY and CDR2 SMNVEV (reference sequence). The CDR3 is 13 residues long. The CDR3 nucleotides are TGTGCCAGCAGTTTATGGCAGGGTCAGCCCCAGCATTTT. Encoded protein: CASSLWQGQPQHF.